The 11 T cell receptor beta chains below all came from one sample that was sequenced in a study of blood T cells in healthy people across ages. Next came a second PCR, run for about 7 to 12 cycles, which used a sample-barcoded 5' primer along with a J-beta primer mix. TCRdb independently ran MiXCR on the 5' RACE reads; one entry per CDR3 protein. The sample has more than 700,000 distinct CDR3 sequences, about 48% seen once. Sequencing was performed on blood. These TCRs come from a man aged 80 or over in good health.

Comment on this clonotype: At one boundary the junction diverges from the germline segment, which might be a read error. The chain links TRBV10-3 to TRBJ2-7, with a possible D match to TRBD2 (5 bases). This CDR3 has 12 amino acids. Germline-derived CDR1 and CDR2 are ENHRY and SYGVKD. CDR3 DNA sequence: TGTGTCATCAGCGGCCTCGCCTACGAGCAGTACTTC. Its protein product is CVISGLAYEQYF.

The CDR3 is CASSSYDRAESHEQYF. The DNA of the CDR3 is TGTGCCAGCAGTTCTTACGACAGGGCTGAGTCGCACGAGCAGTACTTC. The V call is TRBV27, the J call TRBJ2-7, with 7 bases that match TRBD1. Germline loops: CDR1 MNHEY, CDR2 SMNVEV (reference sequence). This CDR3 is 16 amino acids long. J gave up 5 bases and V 4 bases, and 14 bases lay outside the gene matches.

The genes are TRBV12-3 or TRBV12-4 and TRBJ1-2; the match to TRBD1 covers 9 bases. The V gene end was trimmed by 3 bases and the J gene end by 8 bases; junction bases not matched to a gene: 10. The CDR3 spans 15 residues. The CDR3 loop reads CASSFSTGGKGGYTF. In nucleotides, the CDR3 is TGTGCCAGCAGTTTTTCAACAGGGGGCAAAGGAGGCTACACCTTC.

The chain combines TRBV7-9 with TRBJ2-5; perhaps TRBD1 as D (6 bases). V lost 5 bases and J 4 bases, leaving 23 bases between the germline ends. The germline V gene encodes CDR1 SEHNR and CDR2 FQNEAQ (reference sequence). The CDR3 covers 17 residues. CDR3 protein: CASSKQQGSEVGETQYF. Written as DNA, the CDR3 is TGTGCCAGCAGCAAGCAACAGGGAAGTGAAGTAGGAGAGACCCAGTACTTC.

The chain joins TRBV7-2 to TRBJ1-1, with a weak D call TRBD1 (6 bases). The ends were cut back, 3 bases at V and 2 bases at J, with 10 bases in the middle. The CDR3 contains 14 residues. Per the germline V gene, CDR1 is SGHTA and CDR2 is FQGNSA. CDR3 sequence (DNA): TGTGCCAGCAGCTTTTACAGGGCAAACACTGAAGCTTTCTTT. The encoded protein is CASSFYRANTEAFF.

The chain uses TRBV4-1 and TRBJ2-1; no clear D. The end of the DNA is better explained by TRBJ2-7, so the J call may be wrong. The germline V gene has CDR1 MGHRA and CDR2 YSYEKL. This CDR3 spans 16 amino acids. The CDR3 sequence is CASSRPVTSSYNEQYF. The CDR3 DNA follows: TGCGCCAGCAGCCGACCCGTGACCAGCTCCTACAATGAGCAGTACTTC.

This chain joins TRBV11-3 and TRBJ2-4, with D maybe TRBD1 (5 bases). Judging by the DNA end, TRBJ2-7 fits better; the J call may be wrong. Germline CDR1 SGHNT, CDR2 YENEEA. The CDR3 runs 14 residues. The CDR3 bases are TGTGCCAGCAGCTCAAGGGGAAATTTCTACGAGCAGTACTTC. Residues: CASSSRGNFYEQYF.

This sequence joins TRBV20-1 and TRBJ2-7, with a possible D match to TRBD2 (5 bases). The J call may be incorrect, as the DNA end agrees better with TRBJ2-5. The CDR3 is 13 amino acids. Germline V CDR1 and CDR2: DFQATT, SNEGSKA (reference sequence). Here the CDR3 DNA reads TGCAGTGCTACTTTAGTTGAGGGAGAGACCCAGTACTTC. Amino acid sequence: CSATLVEGETQYF.

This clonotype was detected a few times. CDR3 loop: CASSLQRLSYNEQFF. The CDR3 coding sequence is TGTGCCAGCAGCTTACAACGGCTTTCCTACAATGAGCAGTTCTTC. V usage is TRBV7-9 and J usage is TRBJ2-1; D unclear. CDR3 size: 15 residues. Germline V CDR1 and CDR2: SEHNR, FQNEAQ (reference sequence). V was shortened by 2 bases and J by 1 base, with 9 bases between the two germline ends.

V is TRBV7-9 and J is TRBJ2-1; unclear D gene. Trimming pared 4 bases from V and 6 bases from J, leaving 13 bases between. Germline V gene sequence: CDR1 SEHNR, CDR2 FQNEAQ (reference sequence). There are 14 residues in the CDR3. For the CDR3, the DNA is TGTGCCAGCAGCTCCCCCGGTGGGTTCAATGAGCAGTTCTTC. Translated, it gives CASSSPGGFNEQFF.

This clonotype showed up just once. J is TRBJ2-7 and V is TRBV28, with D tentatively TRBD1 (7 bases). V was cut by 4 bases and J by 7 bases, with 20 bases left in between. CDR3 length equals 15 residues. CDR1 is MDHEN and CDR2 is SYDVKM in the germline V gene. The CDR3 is CASSSPGQGGREQYF. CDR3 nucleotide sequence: TGTGCCAGCAGTTCCCCGGGCCAGGGGGGCCGGGAGCAGTACTTC.